This T cell receptor beta chain was profiled in a study of identical twins. Trimming cost V 3 bases and J 6 bases, with 9 bases left between them. This CDR3 is built from 12 residues. Looked up from germline, CDR1 is SGHAT and CDR2 is FQNNGV. The study, taken as a whole, reports: A partial confounding effect on zero-insertion analyses could come from invariant MAIT and iNKT cells. Fewer insertions marked abundant cord blood beta clonotypes; young adult naive trended weakly, memory not at all.

Unique molecular identifiers were present on the cDNA, which also gained a universal primer site by template switching. TCRdb re-called the 5' RACE reads through MiXCR, storing one row per CDR3 protein. The repertoire has fewer than 550,000 distinct CDR3 sequences, roughly an eighth of them found once; the top ten carry approximately 1%. Details on this clonotype: The target antigen is unknown.

The sample was also reused in another study, on yellow fever vaccine responses in identical twins. As that study records: Convergence reportedly seemed to mark part of the twins' vaccine T cell response, with personalization marking the rest.

The sample comprised CD4+ T cells sorted from blood. This sequence was found in a woman under 30 in good health. J is TRBJ2-7 and V is TRBV11-2; D assignment may be TRBD1 or TRBD2 (5 bases each). CDR3 sequence reads: CASSFPGTEQYF. The CDR3 bases are TGTGCCAGCAGCTTTCCAGGGACCGAGCAGTACTTC.